This T cell receptor (beta chain) was documented in a study of cytomegalovirus exposure and HLA in healthy donors. Findings of the study overall: Usually a TCR sequence was rare, but some public TCRs were found in many donors. In a later analysis, HLA-C alleles had the fewest associated TCRs, DRB1 alleles the most.

The CDR3 contains 14 residues. Germline V CDR1 and CDR2: SGHTA, FQGNSA. Trimming took 5 bases from V and 4 from J, leaving 14 bases between them. Concerning this clone itself: Its antigen is currently unknown.

Primers: 60 Vbeta forward and 13 Jbeta reverse. Sequencing used immunoSEQ multiplex PCR; TCRdb keeps in-frame clones, though not all of them. Here the sample spans about 42,000 clones, about 50% being singletons. When sampled, the donors appeared nominally healthy, though they likely had unrecorded immune exposures. The TCR comes from a human donor in good health. The material sequenced was PBMCs. The chain joins TRBV7-2 to TRBJ1-2; D is unclear. DNA of the CDR3: TGTGCCAGCAGCCCCACCCCGCAAGCCTATGGCTACACCTTC. Protein product: CASSPTPQAYGYTF.